This record covers a single T cell receptor beta chain. Its antigen is unknown. One base away there is no much larger clone; base qualities are not given. From its cysteine to its phenylalanine, the CDR3 spans 14 amino acids. Solely the CDR3 DNA is kept, with 42 bases framed from the first base. CDR1 and CDR2, looked up from the germline V gene (reference sequence), are LNHDA and SQIVND. Between the V and J ends, shortened by 7 bases and 8 bases respectively, the junction contains 20 bases. This sample was included in a study of T cell changes during pregnancy in multiple sclerosis (dated by TCRdb to about 2019). Turning to the overall study: In women with multiple sclerosis, the researchers looked at how the T cell repertoire shifted as pregnancy progressed.

Preparation of the library involved the immunoSEQ multiplex PCR assay. TCRdb provides this immuneACCESS table in a form limited to in-frame rearrangements. Some clones are lacking; in checked studies, under half of them reflect an unresolved V gene, and why the rest are absent is not known. The sample yields some 110,000 clones; 91% were counted once. Roughly 1.6% of the sample is held by the ten biggest clonotypes. This TCR came from a female donor with multiple sclerosis, enrolled in a pregnancy study. This sequence uses TRBV19 and TRBJ1-2; 5 matching bases give a weak D call of TRBD1. Sequences were derived from peripheral blood, sampled before pregnancy. The bases read TGTGCCAGTACTCCGACAGTATCCCTCTACGGCTACACCTTC. Its translation is CASTPTVSLYGYTF. The CDR3 plus the reference TRBV19 and TRBJ1-2 genes for the other parts give the full variable domain: DGGITQSPKYLFRKEGQNVTLSCEQNLNHDAMYWYRQDPGQGLRLIYYSQIVNDFQKGDIAEGYSVSREKKESFPLTVTSAQKNPTAFYLCASTPTVSLYGYTFGSGTRLTVV.